The present entry profiles one TCR beta chain with its context. As yet, its antigen is unknown. The sample originates from a study of T cell responses to AZD1222 COVID-19 vaccine. Study-wide results and limits: Seropositivity was recorded at baseline in only a handful of AZD1222 recipients.

Germline loops: CDR1 LNHNV, CDR2 YYDKDF (reference sequence). V shed 2 bases and J 6 bases; nucleotides not matched to a gene: 8. The CDR3 spans 15 residues. The assay was immunoSEQ multiplex PCR, and TCRdb's table has in-frame clones only and misses some. Among fewer than 120,000 clones listed, under 95% were seen once. The sequencing here drew on peripheral blood, taken on day 0 of AZD1222 vaccination. The rearrangement joins TRBV15 to TRBJ2-7, with 9 nucleotides matching TRBD1. The source of this sequence is an adult in good health. Written as DNA, the CDR3 is TGTGCCACCAGCAGACGCGGACAGGGGTTTGCCGAGCAGTACTTC. Protein product: CATSRRGQGFAEQYF. Complete variable domain (other parts from reference TRBV15 and TRBJ2-7): DAMVIQNPRYQVTQFGKPVTLSCSQTLNHNVMYWYQQKSSQAPKLLFHYYDKDFNNEADTPDNFQSRRPNTSFCFLDIRSPGLGDTAMYLCATSRRGQGFAEQYFGPGTRLTVT.